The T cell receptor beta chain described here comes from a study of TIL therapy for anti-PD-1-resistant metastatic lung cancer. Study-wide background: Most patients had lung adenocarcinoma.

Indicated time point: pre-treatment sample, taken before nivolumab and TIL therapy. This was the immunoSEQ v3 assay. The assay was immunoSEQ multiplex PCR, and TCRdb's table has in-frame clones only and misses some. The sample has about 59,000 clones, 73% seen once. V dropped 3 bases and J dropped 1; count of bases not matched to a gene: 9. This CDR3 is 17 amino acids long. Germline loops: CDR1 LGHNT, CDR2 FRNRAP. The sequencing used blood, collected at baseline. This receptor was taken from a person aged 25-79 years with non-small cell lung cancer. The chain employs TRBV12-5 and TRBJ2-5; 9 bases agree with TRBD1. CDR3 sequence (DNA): TGTGCTAGTGGTTTCATAATGACAGGGGGAGGCCAAGAGACCCAGTACTTC. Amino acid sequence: CASGFIMTGGGQETQYF.